Presented here are 19 T cell receptor beta chains from one specimen sequenced in a study of OX40 agonist ivuxolimab in advanced cancers. This table comes from immunoSEQ multiplex PCR, and its TCRdb copy is limited to in-frame clones, with some not included. The sample has about 20,000 clones, 80% to 90% seen once; the top ten hold roughly 16%. Sequenced here: CD4+ or CD8+ T cells sorted from blood, sampled in a trial of the OX40 agonist ivuxolimab. These receptors originate from an adult with an advanced solid tumor such as melanoma, head and neck, liver or kidney cancer.

V is TRBV11-3 and J is TRBJ2-1, with 9 bases that match TRBD2. Germline V gives CDR1 SGHNT, CDR2 YENEEA. The CDR3 has 17 residues. V lost 3 bases and J lost 4; bases outside the gene matches: 10. The CDR3 DNA reads as TGTGCCAGCAGCTTCCGACTGGGGAGCGGGAGGTACAATGAGCAGTTCTTC. The encoded protein is CASSFRLGSGRYNEQFF.

The genes are TRBV18 and TRBJ1-1; TRBD1 agrees at 10 bases. This CDR3 is 16 amino acids long. Trimming cost V 5 bases and J 4 bases; bases outside gene matches: 10. In germline, CDR1 is KGHSH, CDR2 LQKENI. The CDR3 DNA reads as TGTGCCAGCTCAGCGCCGGGACAGGGGTGGAGCACTGAAGCTTTCTTT. It translates to CASSAPGQGWSTEAFF.

The chain combines TRBV30 with TRBJ1-1, with D perhaps TRBD1 (5 bases). Trimming took off 0 bases at V and 1 base at J, with 12 bases between the two ends. CDR1 and CDR2 (germline): GTSNPN, SVGIG (reference sequence). This CDR3 contains 15 residues. The CDR3 sequence: CAWSVWGGENTEAFF. The CDR3 region has the DNA TGTGCCTGGAGTGTATGGGGGGGGGAGAACACTGAAGCTTTCTTT.

This clone occurred once. The genes are TRBV6-5 and TRBJ2-1; D uncertain. Per germline, CDR1 MNHEY and CDR2 SVGAGI. This CDR3 has 13 amino acids. The V end lost 11 bases, the J end lost 1 base, and 12 bases lay between the germline ends. Written as DNA, the CDR3 is TGTGCCTCAAGCATAGGGTCCTACAATGAGCAGTTCTTC. Translating gives CASSIGSYNEQFF.

This chain uses TRBV11-2 with TRBJ2-3; 8 positions match TRBD2. This CDR3 region has 16 residues. Germline CDR1 is SGHAT and CDR2 is FQNNGV. V dropped 2 bases and J dropped 0; count of bases not matched to a gene: 4. The CDR3 DNA reads as TGTGCCAGCAGCTTAATCGGGGGGGGCAGCACAGATACGCAGTATTTT. Translation gives CASSLIGGGSTDTQYF.

This clone was counted between two and nine times. The chain carries TRBV29-1 and TRBJ1-2, with D unresolved. This CDR3 has 12 residues. Germline loops: CDR1 SQVTM, CDR2 ANQGSEA. Trimming removed 5 bases at V and 1 base at J, with 8 bases between. This chain's CDR3 is CSVNVGNYGYTF. The CDR3 bases are TGCAGCGTTAACGTCGGTAACTATGGCTACACCTTC.

Remarks on this clone: The junction does not match germline at one end; this may be a read error. The chain couples TRBV7-7 to TRBJ2-5; D unresolved. Germline V gene lookup returns CDR1 SSHAT and CDR2 FNYEAQ (reference sequence). This CDR3 has 13 residues. The CDR3 DNA is TGTGCTAGCAGCACAGATACGGGAGAGACCCAGTACTTC. Protein: CASSTDTGETQYF.

This clone was seen a single time. J is TRBJ2-5 and V is TRBV11-2; D remains unclear. The CDR3 runs to 15 residues. Germline V lookup: CDR1 SGHAT, CDR2 FQNNGV. The V gene lost 2 bases and the J gene lost 1 base, with 11 bases spanning the gap. Written as DNA, the CDR3 is TGTGCCAGCAGCTTATTTCACGGCGCCCAAGAGACCCAGTACTTC. It yields the protein CASSLFHGAQETQYF.

The chain joins TRBV18 to TRBJ2-2, with unresolved D. CDR1 is KGHSH and CDR2 is LQKENI in the germline V gene. The germline V and J ends were trimmed by 3 bases and 4 bases, with 9 bases remaining between them. This CDR3 is built from 14 residues. The CDR3, as DNA: TGTGCCAGCTCACCGGAACAGCTCACCGGGGAGCTGTTTTTT. Translated, it gives CASSPEQLTGELFF.

V gene TRBV5-4 combines with J gene TRBJ2-3; D not resolved. This CDR3 has 15 amino acids. Looked up from germline, CDR1 is SGHNT and CDR2 is YYREEE (reference sequence). With 3 bases removed from V and 4 bases from J, the gap between germline ends came to 15 bases. In DNA, the CDR3 is TGTGCCAGCAGCTCTGCCAGTTCCAGCCCAGATACGCAGTATTTT. Encoded protein: CASSSASSSPDTQYF.

This chain connects TRBV12-1 to TRBJ2-5; the D call TRBD2 from the table was never checked on the DNA. TRBV12-1 counts as a pseudogene. The CDR3 loop spans 16 amino acids. CDR3 region: CASSSRASGEQETQYF. Written as DNA, the CDR3 is TGTGCCAGCAGCTCCCGTGCGAGCGGGGAACAAGAGACCCAGTACTTC.

The chain employs TRBV7-2 and TRBJ2-7; TRBD2 is a possible D gene (5 bases). Per germline, CDR1 SGHTA and CDR2 FQGNSA. The CDR3 totals 14 residues. The V end lost 1 base, the J end lost 3 bases, and 10 bases lay between the germline ends. The CDR3: CASSLERGFYEQYF. The CDR3 coding sequence is TGTGCCAGCAGCTTAGAACGGGGATTCTACGAGCAGTACTTC.

The rearrangement uses TRBV6-5 and TRBJ2-1; D possibly corresponds to TRBD1 (6 bases). V gave up 4 bases and J gave up 6 bases, with 10 bases separating them. The CDR3 contains 13 residues. Per germline, CDR1 MNHEY and CDR2 SVGAGI. The CDR3 region is CASSSPTGNEQFF. The DNA for the CDR3 is TGTGCCAGCAGTTCCCCGACAGGCAATGAGCAGTTCTTC.

There are a few counts of this clone. The chain has TRBV4-3 and TRBJ2-1, with a weak D call TRBD1 (6 bases). This CDR3 contains 15 residues. V was pared by 1 base and J by 5 bases, with 12 bases between. Germline V lookup: CDR1 LGHNA, CDR2 YSLEER. The DNA for the CDR3 is TGCGCCAGCAGCCAAGCCCCAGGGGACCACAATGAGCAGTTCTTC. Translated, it gives CASSQAPGDHNEQFF.

In nucleotides, the CDR3 is TGTGCCAGCAGCTTAGGACTAGCGACGGGGGAGCTGTTTTTT. This codes for CASSLGLATGELFF. The V gene is TRBV7-2, the J gene TRBJ2-2; 8 nucleotides match TRBD2. Germline CDR1 reads SGHTA; CDR2 reads FQGNSA. CDR3 size: 14 residues. The V segment lost 1 base and the J segment 8 bases; nucleotides outside the gene matches: 3.

The chain links TRBV19 to TRBJ1-1, with TRBD1 matching 9 bases. Trimming cost V 5 bases and J 5 bases; bases outside gene matches: 6. This CDR3 is built from 14 residues. Per the germline V gene, CDR1 is LNHDA and CDR2 is SQIVND (reference sequence). The CDR3 protein is CASSSDRGMTEAFF. The CDR3 DNA is TGTGCCAGTAGTTCAGACAGGGGGATGACTGAAGCTTTCTTT.

The V call is TRBV7-9, the J call TRBJ2-5, with D tentatively TRBD1 (6 bases). The J call may be in error: the DNA end matches TRBJ2-7 better. The CDR3 covers 13 residues. The germline CDR1 and CDR2 sequences are SEHNR and FQNEAQ (reference sequence). The CDR3: CASSPDRSYEQYF. CDR3 bases: TGTGCCAGCAGCCCGGACAGATCCTACGAGCAGTACTTC.

J is TRBJ2-1 and V is TRBV5-5; 9 positions match TRBD1. Germline assignment: CDR1 SGHKS and CDR2 YYEKEE (reference sequence). The CDR3 covers 18 residues. V lost 0 bases and J lost 6; bases outside the gene matches: 13. CDR3 residues: CASSLGDRVIVVFNEQFF. DNA of the CDR3: TGTGCCAGCAGCTTGGGGGACAGGGTTATAGTAGTATTCAATGAGCAGTTCTTC.

The chain has TRBV12-5 and TRBJ1-1; TRBD1 aligns across 10 bases. J was trimmed by 5 bases and V by 1 base; bases with no gene match: 1. This CDR3 has 14 residues. Germline V gives CDR1 LGHNT, CDR2 FRNRAP. CDR3 nucleotides: TGTGCTAGTGGTTTGGGACAGGGGGCAACTGAAGCTTTCTTT. Its protein is CASGLGQGATEAFF.